This TCR beta chain was profiled in a study of neoadjuvant anti-PD-1 for oral cavity cancer (dated by TCRdb to about 2021). The study in broad terms: Before curative-intent surgical resection, most patients were given three to four biweekly doses of nivolumab at 3 mg/kg. Patients who did not progress were given a fourth nivolumab dose at about day 43 and had definitive surgical resection on days 50-56. Under RECIST 1.1, patients with complete response, partial response or stable disease were classed as responders, and patients with progression were classed as non-responders. An approximately 30% response rate was observed in the parent correlative cohort, in which more than 9 patients were included. Study-wide findings and limitations: A higher pretreatment blood Treg/Th17 ratio correlated with both higher pretreatment blood TCRbeta clonality and lower post-treatment tumor TCRbeta clonality. After neoadjuvant nivolumab, T cell clonality (Gini index) in PBMCs was significantly higher in non-responders than in responders. Only a few patients per response group were included in the TCR analyses, and larger cohorts for validation were called for by the authors.

For deep sequencing, each PBMC sample was run in six replicates, with libraries mostly built from approximately 520 ng of input genomic DNA. Following the manufacturer's instructions, the team built TCRbeta libraries using the immunoSEQ hsTCRbeta kit. The finished libraries were brought together in one pool at 3 nM, which was then read using an Illumina NovaSeq 6000 S4 flow cell. Concerning the study's data processing: The immunoSEQ Analyzer was used for raw data preprocessing and quality control. The analysis was limited to productive rearrangements, and each clonotype was defined by a unique CDR3 amino acid sequence. Repertoire clonality was estimated as the Gini-Simpson index, computed with the R package tcR. Gini indices were compared with Student's t test, and associations with tumor size change were assessed by Pearson correlation. TCRdb took over this immuneACCESS table, retaining in-frame rearrangements with V and J assigned. Such tables are incomplete; in checked studies, under half of the missing clones stem from an unresolved V gene, and the remainder is unexplained. V and J calls and clone size come straight from that table; D and trimming were deduced from the DNA. The sample table holds roughly 46,000 clones, of which about 77% were seen once. The ten largest account for about 5% of the sample.

The time point label corresponds to: after neoadjuvant nivolumab, at surgical resection. Patients had been newly diagnosed with stage II-IVA oral cavity squamous cell carcinoma, and no prior systemic or radiation treatment had been given to the patients. The cohort was made up of patients with locally advanced, HPV-negative oral cavity squamous cell carcinoma. Peripheral blood mononuclear cells were analyzed directly and were not maintained or expanded in culture. The samples were obtained from a longitudinal correlative study of a single-arm phase II trial testing neoadjuvant nivolumab in oral cavity squamous cell carcinoma. Subject-matched pre- and post-treatment PBMCs and tumors from three responders and three non-responders underwent genomic DNA-based TCRbeta sequencing. Peripheral blood mononuclear cells were collected before nivolumab treatment and again after treatment, at the time of surgery. The Maxwell RSC DNA from Cells kit was used to isolate genomic DNA from PBMCs.

A remark on this clone: Its antigen remains unidentified. There are no base qualities to consult, and no much larger clone falls within one base.

The CDR3 measures 15 amino acids from cysteine to phenylalanine. Only the CDR3 region is kept as DNA, spanning 45 bases read in frame from base 1. According to the germline V gene (reference sequence), CDR1 reads MNHNY and CDR2 reads SVGAGI. Trimming accounts for 2 bases at V and 6 bases at J, while the number of junction bases matched to no gene is 3. Here the sequenced sample was PBMCs, taken after nivolumab (anti-PD-1) treatment. The chain links TRBV6-6 with TRBJ2-1; 11 central nucleotides agree with TRBD2. The TCR originated in a person between 40 and 85 years old with oral cavity squamous cell carcinoma. CDR3 reads: CASSYGSGGVNEQFF. At the DNA level, the sequence is TGTGCCAGCAGTTACGGTAGCGGGGGGGTCAATGAGCAGTTCTTC.